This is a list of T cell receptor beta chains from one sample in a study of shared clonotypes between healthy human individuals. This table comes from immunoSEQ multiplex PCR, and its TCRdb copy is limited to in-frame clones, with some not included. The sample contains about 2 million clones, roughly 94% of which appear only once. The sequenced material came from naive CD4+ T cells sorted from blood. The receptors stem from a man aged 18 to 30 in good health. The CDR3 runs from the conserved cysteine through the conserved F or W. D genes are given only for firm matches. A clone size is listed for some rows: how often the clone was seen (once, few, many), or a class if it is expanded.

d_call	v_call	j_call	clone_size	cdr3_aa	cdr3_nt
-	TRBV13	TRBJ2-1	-	CASSQNPKATIRNEQFF	TGTGCCAGCAGCCAAAACCCCAAGGCCACAATCCGTAATGAGCAGTTCTTC
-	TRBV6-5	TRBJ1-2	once	CASSYIADRGYTF	TGTGCCAGCAGTTACATAGCCGACCGGGGCTACACCTTC
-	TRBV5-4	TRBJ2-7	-	CASSYLAGALGEQYF	TGTGCCAGCAGCTACCTTGCGGGGGCCCTTGGCGAGCAGTACTTC
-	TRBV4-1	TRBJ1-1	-	CASSQSPLGNTEAFF	TGCGCCAGCAGCCAGTCACCACTCGGGAACACTGAAGCTTTCTTT
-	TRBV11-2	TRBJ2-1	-	CASSFYVGGHEQFF	TGTGCCAGCAGCTTTTACGTGGGGGGGCATGAGCAGTTCTTC
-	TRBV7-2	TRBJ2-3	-	CASSGGDTQYF	TGTGCCAGCAGCGGTGGAGATACGCAGTATTTT
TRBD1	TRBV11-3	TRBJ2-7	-	CASSLDIWWTGGCEQYF	TGTGCCAGCAGCTTAGATATCTGGTGGACAGGGGGGTGCGAGCAGTACTTC
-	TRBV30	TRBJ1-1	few	CAWSVPGVASEAFF	TGTGCCTGGAGTGTACCAGGGGTTGCGTCTGAAGCTTTCTTT
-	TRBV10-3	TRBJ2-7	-	CAISRDASRFGNEQYF	TGTGCCATCAGTCGGGACGCCTCCCGCTTTGGCAACGAGCAGTACTTC
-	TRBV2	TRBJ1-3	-	CASSENGAGNTIYF	TGTGCCAGCAGCGAGAATGGGGCTGGAAACACCATATATTTT
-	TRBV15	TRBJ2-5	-	CATSREWQETQYF	TGTGCCACCAGCAGAGAATGGCAAGAGACCCAGTACTTC
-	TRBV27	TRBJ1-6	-	CASSFPGGNSPLHF	TGTGCCAGCAGTTTCCCTGGCGGGAATTCACCCCTCCACTTT
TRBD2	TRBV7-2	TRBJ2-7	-	CASSLEASGRAEQYF	TGTGCCAGCAGCTTAGAGGCTAGCGGGAGAGCCGAGCAGTACTTC
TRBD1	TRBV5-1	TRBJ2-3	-	CASSPIDRGADTQYF	TGCGCCAGCAGCCCTATTGACAGGGGTGCAGATACGCAGTATTTT
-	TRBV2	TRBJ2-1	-	CASSELPGQEQFF	TGTGCCAGCAGTGAACTCCCCGGACAGGAGCAGTTCTTC